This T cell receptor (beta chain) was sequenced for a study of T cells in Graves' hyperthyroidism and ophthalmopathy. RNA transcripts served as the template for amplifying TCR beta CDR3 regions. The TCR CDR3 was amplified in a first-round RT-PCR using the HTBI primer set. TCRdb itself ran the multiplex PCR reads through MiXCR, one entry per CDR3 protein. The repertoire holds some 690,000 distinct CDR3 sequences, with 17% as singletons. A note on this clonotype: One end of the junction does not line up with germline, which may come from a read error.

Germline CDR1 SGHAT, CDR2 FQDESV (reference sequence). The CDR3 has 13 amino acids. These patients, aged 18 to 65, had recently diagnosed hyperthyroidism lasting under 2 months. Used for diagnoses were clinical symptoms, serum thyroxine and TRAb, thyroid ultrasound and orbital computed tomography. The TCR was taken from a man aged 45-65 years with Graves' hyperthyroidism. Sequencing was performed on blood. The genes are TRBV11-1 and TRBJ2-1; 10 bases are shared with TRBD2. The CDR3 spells CASSLDQAGGPVF. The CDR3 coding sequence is TGTGCCAGCAGCTTAGACCAAGCGGGAGGGCCGGTCTTC.